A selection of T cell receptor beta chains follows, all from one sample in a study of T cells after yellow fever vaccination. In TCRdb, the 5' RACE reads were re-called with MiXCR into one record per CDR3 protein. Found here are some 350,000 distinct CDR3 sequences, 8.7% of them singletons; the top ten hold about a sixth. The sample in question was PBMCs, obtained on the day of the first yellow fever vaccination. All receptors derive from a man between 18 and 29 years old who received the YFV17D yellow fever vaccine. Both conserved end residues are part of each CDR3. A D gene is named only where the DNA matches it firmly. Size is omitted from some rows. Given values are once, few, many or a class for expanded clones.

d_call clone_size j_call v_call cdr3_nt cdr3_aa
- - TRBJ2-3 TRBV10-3 TGTGCCATCAGTGGGGCAGCCACAGATACGCAGTATTTT CAISGAATDTQYF
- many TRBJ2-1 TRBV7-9 TGTGCCAGCAGCTCCGGAACCTATGAGCAGTTCTTC CASSSGTYEQFF
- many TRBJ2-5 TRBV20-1 TGCAGTGCTTTTACAGGGAGGGAGACCCAGTACTTC CSAFTGRETQYF
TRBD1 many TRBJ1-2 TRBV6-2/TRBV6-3 TGTGCCAGCAGCCCGGACAGGGGCTATGGCTACACCTTC CASSPDRGYGYTF
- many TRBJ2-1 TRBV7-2 TGTGCCAGCAGCTGGGGACGGCACAATGAGCAGTTCTTC CASSWGRHNEQFF
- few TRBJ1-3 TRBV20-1 TGCAGTGCCTTCGACCCTAATACTGGAAACACCATATATTTT CSAFDPNTGNTIYF
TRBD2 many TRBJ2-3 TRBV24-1 TGTGCCACCAGTGCAGGACTAGCGGGGGGCTCCTACACAGATACGCAGTATTTT CATSAGLAGGSYTDTQYF
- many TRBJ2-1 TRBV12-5 TGTGCTAGTGGTTGGACGGCCACAGGCGAGCAGTTCTTC CASGWTATGEQFF
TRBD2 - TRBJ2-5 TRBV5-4 TGTGCCAGCAGCGCCGGGACTACGGGGTGGGGGGAAGCCCAGTACTTC CASSAGTTGWGEAQYF
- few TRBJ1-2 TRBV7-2 TGTGCCAGCAGCCCTAGCTGGGGCTATGGCTACACCTTC CASSPSWGYGYTF
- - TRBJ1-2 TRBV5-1 TGCGCCAGCAGCGCTGCGGGGTATGGCTACACCTTC CASSAAGYGYTF
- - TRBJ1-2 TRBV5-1 TGCGCCAGCAGCTTAGAGGGGCCGGACGGAGATCCCTATGGCTACACCTTC CASSLEGPDGDPYGYTF
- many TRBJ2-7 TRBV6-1 TGTGCCAGCAGTACAGGCGGGACAGCCTACGAGCAGTACTTC CASSTGGTAYEQYF
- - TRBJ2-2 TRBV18 TGTGCCTCCCCCAGAGAGAACACCGGGGAGCTGTTTTTT CASPRENTGELFF
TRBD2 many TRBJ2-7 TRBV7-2 TGTGCCAGCAGCGGAGCGGCGGGAGGACGGACCTACGAGCAGTACTTC CASSGAAGGRTYEQYF
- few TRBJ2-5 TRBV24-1 TGTGCCACCAGTGATGACCAGACGGAGACCCAGTACTTC CATSDDQTETQYF
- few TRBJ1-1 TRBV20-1 TGCAGTGCTAGAAAGACGGCCGGAGGGACTGAAGCTTTCTTT CSARKTAGGTEAFF